One T cell receptor beta chain is described in this entry. Its antigen is undetermined. The data derive from a study of shared clonotypes between healthy human individuals. On the study more broadly: A donor's plate count was three for CD4 naive and three for CD4 memory; CD8 naive had two and CD8 memory one. Study-wide points: Clonotype sharing across donors was expected to vary with sequencing depth.

J was trimmed by 5 bases and V by 8 bases; bases with no gene match: 9. The germline V gene encodes CDR1 ENHRY and CDR2 SYGVKD. The length of the CDR3 is 14 residues. Profiled with immunoSEQ multiplex PCR; TCRdb holds only in-frame clones, not every one. The sample yields 800,000 or so clones, 90% to 97% seen once. Naivety among CD8 cells was defined by CD45RO negativity and positive CCR7 selection, thereby excluding terminally differentiated effector memory CD45RA+ cells. Free of recent acute infections or vaccinations, the donors were healthy HIV-negative adults. This chain joins TRBV10-3 and TRBJ1-1, with 9 bases identical to TRBD1. This clonotype originated in a man in his thirties or forties in good health. Sequences were obtained from naive CD8+ T cells sorted from blood. CDR3 nucleotide sequence: TGTGCCATCGCAGTCCGGGACAGGGTAACTGAAGCTTTCTTT. Its protein product is CAIAVRDRVTEAFF.